The T cell receptor (beta chain) under discussion was sequenced for a study of OX40 agonist ivuxolimab in advanced cancers. Study background: Dose-escalation cases comprised hepatocellular carcinoma, melanoma, renal cell or head and neck cancer. Partial responses were seen in three patients, one with hepatocellular carcinoma and two with cutaneous melanoma. The study's findings and limits: On average, a greater number of expanded clones characterised CD8+ T cells relative to CD4+. Both blood CD4+ and CD8+ T cells showed clonal growth by week 6 at 0.1 to 3.0 mg/kg.

On this clone: As yet, its antigen is unknown.

Only in-frame clones appear in the TCRdb table, and some are missing; sequencing was by immunoSEQ multiplex PCR. In the table there are 70,000 to 95,000 clones, 83% of which are singletons. CDR3 length: 18 residues. Germline V CDR1 and CDR2: SGDLS, YYNGEE. Trimming at V came to 4 bases and at J to 7 bases, leaving 17 bases not matched to a gene. This clonotype was sampled from an adult with an advanced solid tumor such as melanoma, head and neck, liver or kidney cancer. The chain uses TRBV9 and TRBJ1-4, with 9 positions matching TRBD1. The starting material was CD4+ or CD8+ T cells sorted from blood, obtained in a trial of the OX40 agonist ivuxolimab. CDR3 protein: CASSPSDRGSPSREKLFF. CDR3 nucleotide sequence: TGTGCCAGCAGCCCGTCGGACAGGGGATCCCCTTCTCGTGAAAAACTGTTTTTT.